This T cell receptor beta chain is drawn from a study of siplizumab effects on memory and regulatory T cells. Study results and caveats: Contribution to the alloresponse seemed major for naive T cells, which also seemed more diverse than memory cells. Confirmation that proliferating Tregs from siplizumab cultures had suppressive function was not obtained. Neither a naive nor a memory phenotype was assignable to roughly 80-95% of proliferating CD4+ or CD8+ clones.

For every sample, 75,000 to 100,000 TCR templates were assayed. Profiling relied on immunoSEQ multiplex PCR, and the TCRdb table lists in-frame clones only, not all of them. The table records some 97,000 clones, around 92% of them present only once. Concerning this clone itself: The antigen remains unidentified.

Germline loops: CDR1 SQVTM, CDR2 ANQGSEA. The CDR3 loop spans 15 amino acids. Between the trimmed V and J ends, which lost 6 bases and 0 bases, there was a span of 15 bases. Sequencing was done on a sample of CD4+ T cells sorted from blood. The chain joins TRBV29-1 to TRBJ2-1; a possible D gene is TRBD2 (6 bases). The receptor comes from a human donor in good health. In nucleotides, the CDR3 is TGCAGCGTAGCCGGGGCCGGGGGCTCCTACAATGAGCAGTTCTTC. It specifies CSVAGAGGSYNEQFF.